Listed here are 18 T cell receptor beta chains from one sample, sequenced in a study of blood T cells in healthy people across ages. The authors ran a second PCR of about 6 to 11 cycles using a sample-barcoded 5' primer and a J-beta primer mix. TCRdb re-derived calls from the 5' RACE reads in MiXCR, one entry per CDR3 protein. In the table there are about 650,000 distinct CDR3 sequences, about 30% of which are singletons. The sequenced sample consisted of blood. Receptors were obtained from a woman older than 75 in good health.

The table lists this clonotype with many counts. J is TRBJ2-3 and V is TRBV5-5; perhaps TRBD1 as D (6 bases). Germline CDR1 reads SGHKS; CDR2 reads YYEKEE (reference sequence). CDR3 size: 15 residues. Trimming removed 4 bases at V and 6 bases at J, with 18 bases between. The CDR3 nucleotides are TGTGCCAGCAGCGTCACACCTACAGGGTCGGATACGCAGTATTTT. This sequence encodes CASSVTPTGSDTQYF.

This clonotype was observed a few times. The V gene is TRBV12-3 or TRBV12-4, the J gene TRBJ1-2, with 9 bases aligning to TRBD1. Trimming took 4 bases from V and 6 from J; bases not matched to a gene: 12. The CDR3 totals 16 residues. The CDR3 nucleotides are TGTGCCAGCAGTTCGGGACAGGGTCAGGTTTCTCATGGCTACACCTTC. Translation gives CASSSGQGQVSHGYTF.

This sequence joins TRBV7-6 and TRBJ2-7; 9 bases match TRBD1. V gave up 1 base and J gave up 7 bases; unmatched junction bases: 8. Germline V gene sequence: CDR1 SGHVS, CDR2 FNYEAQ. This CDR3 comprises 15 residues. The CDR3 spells CASSLESTGGKEQYF. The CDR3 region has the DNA TGTGCCAGCAGCTTAGAGTCGACAGGGGGAAAGGAGCAGTACTTC.

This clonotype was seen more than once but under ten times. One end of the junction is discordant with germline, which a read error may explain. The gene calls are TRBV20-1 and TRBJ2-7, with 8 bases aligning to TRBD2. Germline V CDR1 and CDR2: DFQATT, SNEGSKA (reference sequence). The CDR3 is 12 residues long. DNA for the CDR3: TGCAGGGCTAGTGGGACTAGGAACGAGCAGTACTTC. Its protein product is CRASGTRNEQYF.

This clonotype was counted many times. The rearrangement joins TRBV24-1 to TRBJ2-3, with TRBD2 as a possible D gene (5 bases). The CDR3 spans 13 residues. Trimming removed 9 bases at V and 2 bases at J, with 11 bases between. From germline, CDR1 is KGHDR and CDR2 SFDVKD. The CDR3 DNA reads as TGTGCCACCGGGGAGCTTTACACAGATACGCAGTATTTT. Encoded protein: CATGELYTDTQYF.

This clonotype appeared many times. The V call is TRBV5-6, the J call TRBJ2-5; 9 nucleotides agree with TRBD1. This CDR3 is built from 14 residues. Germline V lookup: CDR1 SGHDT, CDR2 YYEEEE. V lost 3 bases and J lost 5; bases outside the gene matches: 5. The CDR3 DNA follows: TGTGCCAGCAGCTCCGCCGGGACAGGGGAGACCCAGTACTTC. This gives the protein CASSSAGTGETQYF.

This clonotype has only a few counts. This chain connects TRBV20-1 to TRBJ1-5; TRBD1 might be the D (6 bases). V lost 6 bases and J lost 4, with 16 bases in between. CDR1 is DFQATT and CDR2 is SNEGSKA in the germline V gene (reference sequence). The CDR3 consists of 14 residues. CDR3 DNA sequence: TGCAGTGCCCAATGGGGGACAAAGAATCAGCCCCAGCATTTT. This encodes CSAQWGTKNQPQHF.

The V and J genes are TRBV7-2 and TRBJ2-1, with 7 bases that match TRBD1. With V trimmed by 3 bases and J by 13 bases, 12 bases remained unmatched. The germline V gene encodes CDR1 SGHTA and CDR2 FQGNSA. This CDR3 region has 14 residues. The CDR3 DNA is TGTGCCAGCAGCTTCCAAACAGGGGTAGCTTCCCAGTTCTTC. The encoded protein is CASSFQTGVASQFF.

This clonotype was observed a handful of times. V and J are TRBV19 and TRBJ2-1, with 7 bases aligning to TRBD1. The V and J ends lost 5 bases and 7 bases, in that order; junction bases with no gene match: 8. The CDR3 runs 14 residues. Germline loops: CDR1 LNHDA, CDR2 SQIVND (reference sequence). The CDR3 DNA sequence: TGTGCCAGTAGTCGACAGGGCCCGCAAAATGAGCAGTTCTTC. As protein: CASSRQGPQNEQFF.

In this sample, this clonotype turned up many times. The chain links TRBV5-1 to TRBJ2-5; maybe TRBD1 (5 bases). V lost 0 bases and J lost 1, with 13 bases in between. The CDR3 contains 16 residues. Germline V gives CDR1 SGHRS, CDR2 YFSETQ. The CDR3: CASSLAGHSSQETQYF. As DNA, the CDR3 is TGCGCCAGCAGCTTGGCCGGACACTCGTCCCAAGAGACCCAGTACTTC.

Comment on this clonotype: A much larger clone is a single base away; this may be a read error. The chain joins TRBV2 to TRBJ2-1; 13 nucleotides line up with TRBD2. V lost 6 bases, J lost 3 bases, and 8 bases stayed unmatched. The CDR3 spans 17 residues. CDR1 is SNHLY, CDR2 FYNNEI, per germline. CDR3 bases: TGTGCCAGCAGCTGGACTAGCGGGGGCTCCTGCTACAATGAGCAGTTCTTC. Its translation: CASSWTSGGSCYNEQFF.

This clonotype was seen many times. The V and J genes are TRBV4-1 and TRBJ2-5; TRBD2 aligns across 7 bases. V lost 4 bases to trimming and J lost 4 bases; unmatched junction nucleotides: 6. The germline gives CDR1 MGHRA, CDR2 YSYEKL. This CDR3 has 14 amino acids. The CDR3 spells CASSRGEGTETQYF. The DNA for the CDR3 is TGCGCCAGCAGCCGGGGGGAGGGTACAGAGACCCAGTACTTC.

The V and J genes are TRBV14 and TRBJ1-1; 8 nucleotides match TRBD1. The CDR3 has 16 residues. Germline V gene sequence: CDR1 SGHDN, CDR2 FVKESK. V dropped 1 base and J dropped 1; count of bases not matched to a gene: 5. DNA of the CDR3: TGTGCCAGCAGCCAAGGAGCGCAGGGGGCGAACACTGAAGCTTTCTTT. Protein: CASSQGAQGANTEAFF.

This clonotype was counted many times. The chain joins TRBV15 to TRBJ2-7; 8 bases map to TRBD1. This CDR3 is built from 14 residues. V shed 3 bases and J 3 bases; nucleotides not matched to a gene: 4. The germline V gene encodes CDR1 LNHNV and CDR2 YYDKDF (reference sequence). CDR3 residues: CATSSWDRSYEQYF. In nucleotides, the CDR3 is TGTGCCACCAGCAGTTGGGACAGGAGCTACGAGCAGTACTTC.

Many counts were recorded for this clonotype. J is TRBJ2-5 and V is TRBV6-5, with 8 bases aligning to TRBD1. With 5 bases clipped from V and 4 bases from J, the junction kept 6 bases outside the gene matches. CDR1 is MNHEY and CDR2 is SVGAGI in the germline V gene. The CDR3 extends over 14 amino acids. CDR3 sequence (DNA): TGTGCCAGCAGTATGACAGGGGTAGGAGAGACCCAGTACTTC. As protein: CASSMTGVGETQYF.

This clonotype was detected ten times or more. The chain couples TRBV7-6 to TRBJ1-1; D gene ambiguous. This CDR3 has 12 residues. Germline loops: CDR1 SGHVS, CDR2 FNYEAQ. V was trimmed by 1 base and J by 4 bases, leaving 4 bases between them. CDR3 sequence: CASSLGPTEAFF. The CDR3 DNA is TGTGCCAGCAGCTTAGGCCCCACTGAAGCTTTCTTT.

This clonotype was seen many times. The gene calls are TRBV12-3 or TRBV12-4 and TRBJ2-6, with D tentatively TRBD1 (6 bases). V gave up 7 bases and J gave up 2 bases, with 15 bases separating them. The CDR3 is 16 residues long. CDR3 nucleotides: TGTGCCAGCACCTATCGTGGGGGCACTGGGGCCAACGTCCTGACTTTC. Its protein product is CASTYRGGTGANVLTF.

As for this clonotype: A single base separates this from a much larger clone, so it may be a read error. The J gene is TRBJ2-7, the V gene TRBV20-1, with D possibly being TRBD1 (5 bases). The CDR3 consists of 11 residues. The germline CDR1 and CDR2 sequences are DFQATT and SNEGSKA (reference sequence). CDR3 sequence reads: CRATRGSEQYF. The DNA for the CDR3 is TGCAGGGCTACAAGGGGTTCCGAGCAGTACTTC.